This record concerns one T cell receptor (beta chain) sequence. As yet, its antigen is unknown. The data originate from a study of T cells in Graves' hyperthyroidism and ophthalmopathy. Clinical symptoms, serum thyroxine, TRAb, thyroid ultrasound and orbital computed tomography informed diagnoses. From RNA transcripts, TCR beta CDR3 regions were amplified. HTBI primers drove first-round RT-PCR of the TCR CDR3. TCRdb re-called the multiplex PCR reads through MiXCR, storing one row per CDR3 protein. In the table there are about 740,000 distinct CDR3 sequences, approximately 14% of which are singletons. CDR1 and CDR2 from the germline V gene are MNHEY and SVGEGT. V was clipped by 2 bases and J by 7 bases; unmatched bases: 10. The CDR3 contains 15 residues. Study-wide points: In the analysis, a 13 V-J model separated ophthalmopathy from stable hyperthyroidism.

The rearrangement joins TRBV6-2 or TRBV6-3 to TRBJ1-2; 7 positions match TRBD1. The sample comprised blood. This TCR came from a woman aged 18 to 35 with Graves' hyperthyroidism. CDR3 DNA sequence: TGTGCCAGCAGTTACCGAAGCACAGGGGTCGGTGGCTACACCTTC. Translation gives CASSYRSTGVGGYTF.